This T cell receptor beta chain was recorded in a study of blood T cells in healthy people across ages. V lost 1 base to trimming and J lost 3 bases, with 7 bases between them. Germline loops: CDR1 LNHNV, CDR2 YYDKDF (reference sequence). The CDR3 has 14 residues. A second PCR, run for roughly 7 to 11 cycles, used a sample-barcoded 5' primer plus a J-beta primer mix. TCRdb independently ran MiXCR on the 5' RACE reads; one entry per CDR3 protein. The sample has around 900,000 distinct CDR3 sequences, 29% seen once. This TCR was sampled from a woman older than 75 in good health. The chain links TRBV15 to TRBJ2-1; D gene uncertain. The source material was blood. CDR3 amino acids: CATSRAVDYNEQFF. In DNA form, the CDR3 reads TGTGCCACCAGCAGAGCCGTAGACTACAATGAGCAGTTCTTC.